This entry lists 28 T cell receptor beta chains sequenced from one sample in a study of blood T cell repertoires in COVID-19 (dated by TCRdb to about 2020). The method behind the library was the immunoSEQ multiplex PCR assay. TCRdb stores this immuneACCESS table with in-frame sequences only. Part of the clones is absent; in the studies checked, under half of the shortfall reflects unresolved V genes, and no reason is known for the rest. Counted in this sample were about 200,000 clones; over 80% of them appeared once. Jointly, the top ten make up approximately 7.8% of the sample. Sequencing input: peripheral blood. These receptors were taken from a woman aged 55-75 years with COVID-19, enrolled during active disease.

This clone was seen just once. The V gene is TRBV12-3 or TRBV12-4, the J gene TRBJ1-5; D not certain. Trimming shortened V by 5 bases and J by 7 bases, and 9 bases separated the two germline ends. This CDR3 is 12 amino acids long. The CDR3 DNA sequence: TGTGCCAGCAGTGGCCTTGGCCAGCCCCAGCATTTT. It codes for CASSGLGQPQHF.

The genes are TRBV9 and TRBJ2-1; 7 nucleotides agree with TRBD2. The J segment lost 7 bases and the V segment lost 0 bases, leaving 16 bases of the junction unmatched. This CDR3 contains 18 residues. CDR1 SGDLS and CDR2 YYNGEE come from the germline V gene. The CDR3 DNA sequence: TGTGCCAGCAGCGTAGAACCTGGGTGGGCGGGAGCTGGGAATGAGCAGTTCTTC. It specifies CASSVEPGWAGAGNEQFF. Filled out from reference TRBV9 and TRBJ2-1, the complete variable domain reads DSGVTQTPKHLITATGQRVTLRCSPRSGDLSVYWYQQSLDQGLQFLIQYYNGEERAKGNILERFSAQQFPDLHSELNLSSLELGDSALYFCASSVEPGWAGAGNEQFFGPGTRLTVL.

This chain links TRBV5-1 with TRBJ2-1; 10 bases map to TRBD2. The CDR3 extends over 15 amino acids. Germline V gives CDR1 SGHRS, CDR2 YFSETQ. The V gene end was trimmed by 4 bases and the J gene end by 5 bases; junction bases not matched to a gene: 6. CDR3 DNA sequence: TGCGCCAGCAGCCCTAGCGGGAGAACCAACAATGAGCAGTTCTTC. Protein sequence: CASSPSGRTNNEQFF.

J is TRBJ1-5 and V is TRBV20-1; D is unresolved. The V gene's germline CDR1 is DFQATT and CDR2 SNEGSKA (reference sequence). The CDR3 contains 13 residues. The germline V and J ends were trimmed by 3 bases and 5 bases, with 11 bases remaining between them. The CDR3 coding sequence is TGCAGTGCTAGTAATGGAGCGGATCAGCCCCAGCATTTT. This sequence encodes CSASNGADQPQHF.

This chain uses TRBV5-4 with TRBJ1-6; 8 bases match TRBD1. From germline, CDR1 is SGHNT and CDR2 YYREEE (reference sequence). The CDR3 contains 15 residues. V lost 4 bases, J lost 10 bases, and 10 bases stayed unmatched. CDR3: CASSKWTGKESPLHF. The CDR3 DNA sequence: TGTGCCAGCAGCAAGTGGACAGGGAAGGAATCACCCCTCCACTTT.

The rearrangement uses TRBV7-9 and TRBJ2-5; 8 bases agree with TRBD2. CDR3 length: 16 amino acids. The junction had 7 bases not matched to a gene; V was cut back by 1 base and J by 3 bases. The germline V gene has CDR1 SEHNR and CDR2 FQNEAQ (reference sequence). CDR3 amino acids: CASSLGSGGRKETQYF. In DNA, the CDR3 is TGTGCCAGCAGCTTAGGAAGCGGGGGTAGAAAAGAGACCCAGTACTTC. The full variable domain, rest sourced from reference TRBV7-9 and TRBJ2-5, is DTGVSQNPRHKITKRGQNVTFRCDPISEHNRLYWYRQTLGQGPEFLTYFQNEAQLEKSRLLSDRFSAERPKGSFSTLEIQRTEQGDSAMYLCASSLGSGGRKETQYFGPGTRLLVL.

The rearrangement links TRBV9 to TRBJ2-7; a weak D match, TRBD2 (5 bases). V was clipped by 0 bases and J by 7 bases, with 20 bases between them. The CDR3 totals 16 residues. Per germline, CDR1 SGDLS and CDR2 YYNGEE. The CDR3 loop reads CASSVGRTEVLREQYF. In DNA, the CDR3 is TGTGCCAGCAGCGTAGGTAGAACGGAGGTCCTGAGGGAGCAGTACTTC.

This clone was seen only once. This chain joins TRBV28 and TRBJ2-7, with TRBD1 matching 8 bases. J lost 7 bases, V lost 6 bases, and 17 bases had no gene match. Germline CDR1 reads MDHEN; CDR2 reads SYDVKM. This CDR3 spans 16 amino acids. CDR3 DNA sequence: TGTGCCAGCAGGAAAATAGGGGACAGGCCCGCAGGAGAGCAGTACTTC. It codes for CASRKIGDRPAGEQYF.

This chain uses TRBV4-2 with TRBJ2-3, with 8 bases aligning to TRBD1. The J segment lost 7 bases and the V segment lost 2 bases, leaving 8 bases of the junction unmatched. The CDR3 length is 15 residues. CDR1 and CDR2 (germline): LGHNA, YNFKEQ. CDR3: CASSQISGGPNTQYF. CDR3 sequence (DNA): TGTGCCAGCAGCCAAATTTCAGGGGGCCCTAATACGCAGTATTTT.

In its sample, this clone was seen a few times. The V call is TRBV29-1, the J call TRBJ1-2; tentatively, D is TRBD1 (6 bases). This CDR3 contains 12 residues. V lost 6 bases and J lost 4, with 12 bases in between. Germline lookup yields CDR1 SQVTM and CDR2 ANQGSEA. CDR3 nucleotide sequence: TGCAGCGTCAACAGGGAACCCTATGGCTACACCTTC. Its translation: CSVNREPYGYTF.

This chain uses TRBV2 with TRBJ1-1, with 7 bases matching TRBD1. CDR1 and CDR2 from the germline V gene are SNHLY and FYNNEI. V lost 5 bases to trimming and J lost 4 bases; unmatched junction nucleotides: 7. The CDR3 has 14 residues. This CDR3 is CASSRTGVGTEAFF. The DNA for the CDR3 is TGTGCCAGCAGTCGTACAGGGGTGGGCACTGAAGCTTTCTTT.

A single count supports this clone. The chain recombines TRBV7-2 with TRBJ2-2; a weak D match, TRBD2 (6 bases). The germline V gene has CDR1 SGHTA and CDR2 FQGNSA. This CDR3 has 16 residues. V was cut by 5 bases and J by 1 base, with 14 bases left in between. As DNA, the CDR3 is TGTGCCAGCAGCGATCCGGGACTGTTGAACACCGGGGAGCTGTTTTTT. Its translation: CASSDPGLLNTGELFF.

This chain joins TRBV5-4 and TRBJ1-3, with D unresolved. This CDR3 spans 15 amino acids. The V end was cut by 0 bases, the J end by 0 bases, with 7 bases between. CDR1 and CDR2 from the germline V gene are SGHNT and YYREEE (reference sequence). For the CDR3, the DNA is TGTGCCAGCAGCTTGGATACAGTCTCTGGAAACACCATATATTTT. Protein sequence: CASSLDTVSGNTIYF.

This clone was seen more than once but under ten times. The chain carries TRBV27 and TRBJ2-3; tentative D call: TRBD2 (6 bases). V lost 5 bases and J lost 5, with 17 bases in between. Germline CDR1 is MNHEY and CDR2 is SMNVEV (reference sequence). This CDR3 has 15 residues. Written as DNA, the CDR3 is TGTGCCAGCAGTGGGGGGTTGGGGGTCAAAGATACGCAGTATTTT. Its protein product is CASSGGLGVKDTQYF.

This clone was seen only a few times. The chain joins TRBV12-5 to TRBJ2-1; 14 nucleotides line up with TRBD2. CDR3 length: 17 amino acids. Trimming took 3 bases from V and 2 from J; bases not matched to a gene: 3. CDR1 and CDR2 (germline): LGHNT, FRNRAP. The CDR3 sequence is CASGFGTSGSPYNEQFF. The CDR3 DNA reads as TGTGCTAGTGGTTTTGGGACTAGCGGGAGTCCCTACAATGAGCAGTTCTTC.

This clone came up once. J is TRBJ1-5 and V is TRBV6-1, with D possibly matching TRBD1 (5 bases). This CDR3 contains 13 residues. Trimming took 2 bases from V and 6 from J, leaving 8 bases between them. The germline gives CDR1 MNHNS, CDR2 SASEGT. The CDR3 coding sequence is TGTGCCAGCAGTGAAATAGGGGCTCAGCCCCAGCATTTT. Protein sequence: CASSEIGAQPQHF.

V gene TRBV19 combines with J gene TRBJ1-5; tentative D call: TRBD1 (5 bases). Trimming stripped 4 bases from V and 9 bases from J, with 22 bases between. Germline lookup yields CDR1 LNHDA and CDR2 SQIVND (reference sequence). The CDR3 length is 16 residues. This chain's CDR3 is CASSTDRVNGNSPQHF. CDR3 coding DNA: TGTGCCAGTAGTACTGACAGAGTTAATGGAAATTCGCCCCAGCATTTT.

The rearrangement uses TRBV6-1 and TRBJ2-1; D not certain. The V gene lost 0 bases and the J gene lost 10 bases, with 7 bases spanning the gap. CDR1 and CDR2 (germline): MNHNS, SASEGT. The CDR3 extends over 12 amino acids. The DNA for the CDR3 is TGTGCCAGCAGTGAAGCGGCTAGGGAGCAGTTCTTC. It specifies CASSEAAREQFF.

The chain carries TRBV7-9 and TRBJ2-1, with D perhaps TRBD2 (6 bases). In germline, CDR1 is SEHNR, CDR2 FQNEAQ (reference sequence). The CDR3 runs 12 residues. V was trimmed by 5 bases and J by 9 bases, leaving 11 bases between them. DNA of the CDR3: TGTGCCAGCAGCCCGTCGGGGGTTGAGCAGTTCTTC. This sequence encodes CASSPSGVEQFF.

The rearrangement uses TRBV19 and TRBJ1-5; 7 nucleotides agree with TRBD1. The germline V gene has CDR1 LNHDA and CDR2 SQIVND (reference sequence). This CDR3 spans 13 amino acids. V dropped 5 bases and J dropped 9; count of bases not matched to a gene: 7. CDR3 in DNA: TGTGCCAGTAGTGGAGGGGGCGGGCGGCCCCAGCATTTT. Protein sequence: CASSGGGGRPQHF.

The genes are TRBV30 and TRBJ1-5; D might be TRBD1 (5 bases). Per the germline V gene, CDR1 is GTSNPN and CDR2 is SVGIG (reference sequence). The CDR3 loop spans 13 amino acids. V was cut by 2 bases and J by 7 bases, with 12 bases left in between. The CDR3 nucleotides are TGTGCCTGGAGTAAAGACAGTGAACAGCCCCAGCATTTT. It specifies CAWSKDSEQPQHF.

This rearrangement joins TRBV27 to TRBJ1-6; TRBD1 agrees at 7 bases. Looked up from germline, CDR1 is MNHEY and CDR2 is SMNVEV (reference sequence). V was clipped by 3 bases and J by 1 base; unmatched bases: 12. The CDR3 extends over 19 amino acids. In DNA, the CDR3 is TGTGCCAGCAGTTTCCCCCCCGACAGGGTTAAGTCCTATAATTCACCCCTCCACTTT. Its protein is CASSFPPDRVKSYNSPLHF.

This chain joins TRBV5-6 and TRBJ1-5, with D tentatively TRBD1 (6 bases). Germline V gene data show CDR1 as SGHDT and CDR2 as YYEEEE. The ends were cut back, 0 bases at V and 7 bases at J, with 11 bases in the middle. The CDR3 sequence is 14 residues long. The CDR3 spells CASSLGQVQQPQHF. The CDR3 DNA reads as TGTGCCAGCAGCTTGGGACAGGTACAACAGCCCCAGCATTTT.

This chain uses TRBV6-5 with TRBJ2-7, with D possibly matching TRBD1 (6 bases). Trimming pared 0 bases from V and 3 bases from J, leaving 12 bases between. Germline lookup yields CDR1 MNHEY and CDR2 SVGAGI. The CDR3 is 15 amino acids. The chain's CDR3 is CASSYSGHINYEQYF. DNA for the CDR3: TGTGCCAGCAGTTACTCGGGACACATTAACTACGAGCAGTACTTC.

The chain carries TRBV2 and TRBJ1-6; a possible D gene is TRBD1 (6 bases). The CDR3 covers 16 residues. Germline lookup yields CDR1 SNHLY and CDR2 FYNNEI. Trimming took 6 bases from V and 5 from J, leaving 17 bases between them. The CDR3 is CASSERTVENNSPLHF. CDR3 DNA sequence: TGTGCCAGCAGCGAGAGGACAGTGGAAAATAATTCACCCCTCCACTTT.

This CDR3 reads CASSLWGGNTEAFF. CDR3 DNA sequence: TGTGCCAGCAGCTTGTGGGGAGGAAACACTGAAGCTTTCTTT. The genes are TRBV5-8 and TRBJ1-1; D is undetermined. In germline, CDR1 is SGHTS, CDR2 YDEGEE. The CDR3 contains 14 residues. V lost 1 base and J 2 bases, leaving 9 bases between the germline ends. Supplemented by reference TRBV5-8 and TRBJ1-1, the full variable domain reads EAGVTQSPTHLIKTRGQQATLRCSPISGHTSVYWYQQALGLGLQFLLWYDEGEERNRGNFPPRFSGRQFPNYSSELNVNALELEDSALYLCASSLWGGNTEAFFGQGTRLTVV.

The CDR3 reads CASSALAGGVHGELFF. The CDR3 DNA is TGTGCCAGCAGCGCCCTAGCGGGGGGGGTGCACGGGGAGCTGTTTTTT. The chain couples TRBV3-1 (or the pseudogene TRBV3-2) to TRBJ2-2; TRBD2 matches 12 bases. Trimming at V came to 5 bases and at J to 7 bases, leaving 8 bases not matched to a gene. Germline lookup yields CDR1 LGHDT and CDR2 YNNKEL (reference sequence). This CDR3 is 16 amino acids long.

The chain is built from TRBV2 and TRBJ1-1; D is perhaps TRBD1 (6 bases). Germline CDR1 reads SNHLY; CDR2 reads FYNNEI. V lost 6 bases to trimming and J lost 5 bases, with 22 bases between them. The CDR3 totals 16 residues. The CDR3 sequence is CASSAPGGEGGTEAFF. CDR3 DNA sequence: TGTGCCAGCAGCGCCCCGGGCGGGGAGGGGGGTACTGAAGCTTTCTTT.